The clone carrying this T cell receptor (beta chain) was detected a few times. Its antigen remains unknown. These data belong to a study of T-cell memory formation after mild COVID-19. Regarding the study as a whole: Some SARS-CoV-2-responding clones were already detected in memory before infection. Clones that contracted from day 15 to 85 had balanced CD4/CD8; later expanders were CD4+ biased.

TCRdb passed the 5' RACE reads through MiXCR, listing each CDR3 protein once. Here the sample spans 250,000 to 300,000 distinct CDR3 sequences, around 15% being singletons. Germline values: CDR1 SQVTM, CDR2 ANQGSEA. This CDR3 comprises 11 residues. After removal of 5 bases from V and 10 bases from J, the junction contained 4 bases not matched to a gene. V is TRBV29-1 and J is TRBJ2-1; TRBD2 agrees at 8 bases. Specimen: PBMCs or a T cell subset sorted from them (not recorded which). This receptor was taken from a man aged 18 to 35 who had mild COVID-19 (a few samples of this study predate the infection). Cell type and time point are not known. The CDR3 protein is CSVRPSGEQFF. The CDR3 nucleotides are TGCAGCGTTCGGCCTAGCGGGGAGCAGTTCTTC.